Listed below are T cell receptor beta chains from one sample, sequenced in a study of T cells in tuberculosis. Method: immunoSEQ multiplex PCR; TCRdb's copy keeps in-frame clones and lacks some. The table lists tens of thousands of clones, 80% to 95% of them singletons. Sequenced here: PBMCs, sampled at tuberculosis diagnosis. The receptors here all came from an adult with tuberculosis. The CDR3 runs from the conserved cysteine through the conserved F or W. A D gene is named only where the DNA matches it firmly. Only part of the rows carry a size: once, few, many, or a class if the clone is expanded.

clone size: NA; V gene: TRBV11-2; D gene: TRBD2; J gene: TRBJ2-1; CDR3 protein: CASSLWAGGRDNEQFF; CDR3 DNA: TGTGCCAGCAGCTTATGGGCGGGGGGGCGCGACAATGAGCAGTTCTTC
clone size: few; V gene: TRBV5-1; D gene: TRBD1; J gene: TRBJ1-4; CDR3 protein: CASSLTGGASNEKLFF; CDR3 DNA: TGCGCCAGCAGTCTGACAGGGGGCGCTTCTAATGAAAAACTGTTTTTT
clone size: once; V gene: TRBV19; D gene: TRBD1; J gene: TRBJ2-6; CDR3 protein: CASSSTGGGSGANVLTF; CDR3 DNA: TGTGCCAGTAGTTCGACAGGGGGCGGCTCTGGGGCCAACGTCCTGACTTTC
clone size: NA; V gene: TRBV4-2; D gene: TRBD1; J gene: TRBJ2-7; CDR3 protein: CASSQVGAGTVPYEQYF; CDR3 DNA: TGTGCCAGCAGCCAAGTAGGCGCCGGGACAGTACCATACGAGCAGTACTTC
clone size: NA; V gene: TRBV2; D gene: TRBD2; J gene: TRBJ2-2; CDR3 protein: CARRHGTSGNTGELFF; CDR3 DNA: TGTGCCAGACGACATGGGACTAGCGGGAACACCGGGGAGCTGTTTTTT
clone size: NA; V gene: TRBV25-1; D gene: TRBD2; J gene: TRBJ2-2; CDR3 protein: CASSIAGAGGELFF; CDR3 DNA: TGTGCCAGCAGCATAGCGGGGGCTGGCGGGGAGCTGTTTTTT
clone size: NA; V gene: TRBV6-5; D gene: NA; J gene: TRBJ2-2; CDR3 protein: CASSYGQPSNTGELFF; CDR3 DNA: TGTGCCAGCAGTTACGGACAGCCCTCGAACACCGGGGAGCTGTTTTTT
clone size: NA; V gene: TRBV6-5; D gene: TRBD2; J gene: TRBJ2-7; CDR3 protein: CASSYDSGVGGYEQYF; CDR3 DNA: TGTGCCAGCAGTTACGATAGCGGGGTTGGGGGGTACGAGCAGTACTTC
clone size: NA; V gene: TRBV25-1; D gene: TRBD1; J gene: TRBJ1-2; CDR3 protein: CASMGQGRGGYTF; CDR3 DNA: TGTGCCAGCATGGGACAGGGGCGCGGGGGCTACACCTTC
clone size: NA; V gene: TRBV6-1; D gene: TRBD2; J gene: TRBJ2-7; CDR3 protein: CASSEGTSGAHEQYF; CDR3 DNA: TGTGCCAGCAGTGAAGGGACTAGCGGGGCCCACGAGCAGTACTTC
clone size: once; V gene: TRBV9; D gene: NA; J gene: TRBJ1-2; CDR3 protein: CASSVVWDTKEPYYTF; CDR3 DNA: TGTGCCAGCAGCGTAGTTTGGGACACCAAAGAGCCCTACTACACCTTC
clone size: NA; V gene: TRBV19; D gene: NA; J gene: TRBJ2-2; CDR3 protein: CATKGAGYDTGELFF; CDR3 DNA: TGTGCCACCAAAGGGGCCGGGTATGACACCGGGGAGCTGTTTTTT
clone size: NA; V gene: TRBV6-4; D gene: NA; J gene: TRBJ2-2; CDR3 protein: CASSDTSTGELFF; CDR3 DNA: TGTGCCAGCAGTGACACTAGCACCGGGGAGCTGTTTTTT
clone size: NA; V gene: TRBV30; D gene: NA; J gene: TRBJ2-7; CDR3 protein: CAWDISYEQYF; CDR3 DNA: TGTGCCTGGGACATCTCCTACGAGCAGTACTTC
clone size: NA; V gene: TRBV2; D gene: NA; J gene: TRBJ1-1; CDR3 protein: CASRNRESEAFF; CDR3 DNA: TGTGCCAGCAGAAACAGGGAATCTGAAGCTTTCTTT
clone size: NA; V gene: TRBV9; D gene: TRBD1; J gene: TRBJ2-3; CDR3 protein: CASSDPGQGPTDTQYF; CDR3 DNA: TGTGCCAGCAGCGACCCCGGACAGGGACCCACAGATACGCAGTATTTT
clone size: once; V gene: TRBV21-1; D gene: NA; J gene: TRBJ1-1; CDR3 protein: CASSKAKQSDTEAFF; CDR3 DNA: TGTGCCAGCAGCAAAGCTAAACAGTCGGACACTGAAGCTTTCTTT
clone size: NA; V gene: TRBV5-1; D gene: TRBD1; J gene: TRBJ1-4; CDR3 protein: CASSLGDRGGEKLFF; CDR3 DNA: TGCGCCAGCAGCTTGGGGGACAGGGGAGGTGAAAAACTGTTTTTT
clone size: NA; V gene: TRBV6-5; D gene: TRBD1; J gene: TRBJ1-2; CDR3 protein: CASSPTGTNYGYTF; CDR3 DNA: TGTGCCAGCAGCCCGACAGGGACTAACTATGGCTACACCTTC
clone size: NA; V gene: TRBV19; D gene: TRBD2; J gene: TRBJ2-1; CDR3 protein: CATGTKYNEQFF; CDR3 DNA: TGTGCCACCGGGACTAAATACAATGAGCAGTTCTTC
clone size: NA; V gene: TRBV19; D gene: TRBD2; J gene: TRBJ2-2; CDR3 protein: CASSIGLAGLSGELFF; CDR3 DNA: TGTGCCAGTAGTATAGGGCTAGCGGGCCTTTCCGGGGAGCTGTTTTTT
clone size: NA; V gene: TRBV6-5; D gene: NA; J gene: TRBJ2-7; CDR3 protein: CASRTGASYEQYF; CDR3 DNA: TGTGCCAGCAGGACTGGGGCCTCCTACGAGCAGTACTTC
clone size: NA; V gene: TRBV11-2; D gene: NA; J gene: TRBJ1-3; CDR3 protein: CASSSEVAYLGNTIYF; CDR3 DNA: TGTGCCAGCAGCTCAGAGGTAGCTTACCTGGGAAACACCATATATTTT
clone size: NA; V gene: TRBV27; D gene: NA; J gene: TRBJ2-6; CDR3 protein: CASSLMGALGANVLTF; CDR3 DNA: TGTGCCAGCAGTTTAATGGGGGCTCTAGGGGCCAACGTCCTGACTTTC
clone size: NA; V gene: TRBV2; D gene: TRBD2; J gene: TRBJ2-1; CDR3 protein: CASTSGGWGLDEQFF; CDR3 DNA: TGTGCCAGCACCTCGGGGGGGTGGGGCTTGGATGAGCAGTTCTTC
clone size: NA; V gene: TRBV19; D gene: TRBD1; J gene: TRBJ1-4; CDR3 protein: CASSSRAGTELFF; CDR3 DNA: TGTGCCAGTAGTTCACGAGCCGGGACAGAACTGTTTTTT
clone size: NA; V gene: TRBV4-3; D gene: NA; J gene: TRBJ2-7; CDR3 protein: CASSQEGGSSYEQYF; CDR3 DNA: TGCGCCAGCAGCCAAGAAGGAGGGTCCTCCTACGAGCAGTACTTC
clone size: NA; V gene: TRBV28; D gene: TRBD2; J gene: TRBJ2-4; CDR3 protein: CASSLIGGVNIQYF; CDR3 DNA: TGTGCCAGCAGTTTAATCGGGGGGGTGAACATTCAGTACTTC
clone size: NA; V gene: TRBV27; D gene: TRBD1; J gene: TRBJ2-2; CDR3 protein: CASSSNSQGLNTGELFF; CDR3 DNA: TGTGCCAGCAGTTCCAATTCACAGGGGTTGAACACCGGGGAGCTGTTTTTT
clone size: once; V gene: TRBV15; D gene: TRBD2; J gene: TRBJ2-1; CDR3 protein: CATSRDKSAGGRNEQFF; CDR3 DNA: TGTGCCACCAGCAGAGATAAGTCGGCGGGGGGGCGGAATGAGCAGTTCTTC
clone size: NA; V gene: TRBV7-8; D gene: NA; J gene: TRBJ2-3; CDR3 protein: CASSSPRRGLTDTQYF; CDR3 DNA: TGTGCCAGCAGCTCCCCCCGGAGGGGGCTAACAGATACGCAGTATTTT
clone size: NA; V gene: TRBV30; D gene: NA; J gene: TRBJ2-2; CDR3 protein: CAWSVLGGRYTGELFF; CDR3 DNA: TGTGCCTGGAGTGTACTTGGAGGGAGGTACACCGGGGAGCTGTTTTTT
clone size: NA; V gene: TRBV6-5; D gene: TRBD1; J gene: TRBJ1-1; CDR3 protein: CASSYSGQKNTEAFF; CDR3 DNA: TGTGCCAGCAGTTACTCGGGACAGAAGAACACTGAAGCTTTCTTT
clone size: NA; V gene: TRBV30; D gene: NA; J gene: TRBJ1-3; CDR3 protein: CAWGRGGGNTIYF; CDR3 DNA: TGTGCCTGGGGCAGGGGTGGTGGAAACACCATATATTTT
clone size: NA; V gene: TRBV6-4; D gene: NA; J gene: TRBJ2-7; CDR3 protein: CASSDSGPYEQYF; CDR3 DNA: TGTGCCAGCAGTGACAGTGGCCCTTACGAGCAGTACTTC
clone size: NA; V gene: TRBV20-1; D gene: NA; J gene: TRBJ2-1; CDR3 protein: CRIAIYNEQFF; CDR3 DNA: TGTAGAATAGCGATCTACAATGAGCAGTTCTTC